This TCR beta chain appears in the sequencing data of a study of identical twins. Study conclusions and caveats: Memory repertoires showed no such pattern, whereas abundant cord blood beta clonotypes carried fewer insertions. The models gave estimates that fell short of the out-of-frame TCR alpha sharing seen in monozygotic twins. Cross-sectional statistical analysis, not tracking of the same donors, underpinned the conclusions.

This CDR3 has 19 residues. Germline assignment: CDR1 DFQATT and CDR2 SNEGSKA (reference sequence). Germline trimming cut 1 base from V and 2 bases from J; bases unmatched to any gene: 15. This clonotype was seen repeatedly, ten times or more. Its antigen is not identified. The authors used template switching to add a universal primer site and gave cDNA unique molecular identifiers. TCRdb re-called the 5' RACE reads through MiXCR, storing one row per CDR3 protein. The top ten clones hold around 8% of a sample with 130,000 to 150,000 distinct CDR3 sequences, roughly 3.5% of them seen once. Specimen: memory T cells sorted from blood. The TCR was taken from a man aged 18 to 30 in good health. The rearrangement joins TRBV20-1 to TRBJ2-1; 9 positions match TRBD2. The CDR3 here is CSARVDPSGMPWPYNEQFF. The CDR3 region has the DNA TGCAGTGCTAGAGTAGATCCTAGCGGGATGCCCTGGCCCTACAATGAGCAGTTCTTC.